This TCR beta chain was sequenced for a study of monozygotic twins with inflammatory bowel disease. TCRdb reanalyzed the 5' RACE reads, giving one entry per CDR3 protein sequence and no DNA. Its clone listing holds fewer than 400,000 distinct CDR3 sequences. The sample consisted of blood. The receptor was derived from a human donor with ulcerative colitis or Crohn's disease, or a healthy co-twin of an affected twin (not recorded which).

The CDR3 region is CASSLGQGNEKLFF. The chain combines TRBV7-9 with TRBJ1-4; there is no DNA to check the TCRdb D call of TRBD1. The CDR3 runs to 14 residues. Germline V gene sequence: CDR1 SEHNR, CDR2 FQNEAQ (reference sequence).